What follows is one T cell receptor beta chain and its context. Its target is not known. With a J-beta primer mix and a sample-barcoded 5' primer, a second PCR ran roughly 6 to 11 cycles. TCRdb fed the 5' RACE reads into MiXCR, producing one record per CDR3 protein. The sample has about 970,000 distinct CDR3 sequences; roughly half are singletons. Every sample gave at least 6 micrograms of total RNA when it was extracted. CDR1 SGDLS and CDR2 YYNGEE come from the germline V gene. Trimming cost V 0 bases and J 6 bases; bases outside gene matches: 7. The CDR3 spans 15 residues. The sample is drawn from a study of blood T cells in healthy people across ages. Whole-study findings and limits: Long-lived and aged donors differed, with more naive CD4+ cells and higher diversity in the long-lived.

The sequenced sample consisted of blood. The TCR originated in a woman aged 55-75 years in good health. The J gene is TRBJ2-7, the V gene TRBV9; the match to TRBD2 covers 9 bases. The CDR3 coding sequence is TGTGCCAGCAGCGTAGCGGGGACTAGCTTGGTCGAGCAGTACTTC. Amino acids: CASSVAGTSLVEQYF.